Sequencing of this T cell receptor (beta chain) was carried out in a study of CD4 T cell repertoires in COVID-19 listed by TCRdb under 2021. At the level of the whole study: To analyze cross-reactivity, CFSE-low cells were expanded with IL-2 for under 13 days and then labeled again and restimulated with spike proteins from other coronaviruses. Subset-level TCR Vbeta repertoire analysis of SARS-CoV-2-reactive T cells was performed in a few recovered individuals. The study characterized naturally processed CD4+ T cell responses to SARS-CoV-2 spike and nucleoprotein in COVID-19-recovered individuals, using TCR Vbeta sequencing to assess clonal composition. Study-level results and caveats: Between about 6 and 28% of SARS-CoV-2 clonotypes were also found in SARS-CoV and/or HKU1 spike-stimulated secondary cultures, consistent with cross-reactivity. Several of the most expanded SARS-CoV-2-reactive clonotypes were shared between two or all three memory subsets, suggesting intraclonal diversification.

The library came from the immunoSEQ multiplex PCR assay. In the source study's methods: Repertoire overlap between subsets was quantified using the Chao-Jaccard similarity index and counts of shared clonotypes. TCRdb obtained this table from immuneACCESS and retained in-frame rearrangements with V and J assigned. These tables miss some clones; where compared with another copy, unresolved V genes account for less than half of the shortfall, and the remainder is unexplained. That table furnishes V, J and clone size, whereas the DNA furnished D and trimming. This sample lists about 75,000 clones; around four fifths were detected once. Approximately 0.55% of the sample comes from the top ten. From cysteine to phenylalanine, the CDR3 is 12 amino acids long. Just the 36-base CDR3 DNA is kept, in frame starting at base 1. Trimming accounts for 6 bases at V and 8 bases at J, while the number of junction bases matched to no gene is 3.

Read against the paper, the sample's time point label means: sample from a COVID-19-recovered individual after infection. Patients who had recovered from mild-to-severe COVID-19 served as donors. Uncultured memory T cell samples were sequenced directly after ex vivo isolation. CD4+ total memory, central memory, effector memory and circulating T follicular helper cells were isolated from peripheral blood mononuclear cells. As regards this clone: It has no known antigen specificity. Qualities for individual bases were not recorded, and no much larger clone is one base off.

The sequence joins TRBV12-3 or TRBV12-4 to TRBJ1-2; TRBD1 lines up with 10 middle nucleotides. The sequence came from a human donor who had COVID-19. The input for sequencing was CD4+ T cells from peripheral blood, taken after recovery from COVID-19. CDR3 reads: CASRTGGEGYTF. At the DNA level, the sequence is TGTGCCAGCAGGACAGGGGGCGAGGGCTACACCTTC.